This T cell receptor beta chain stems from a study of T cells in Graves' hyperthyroidism and ophthalmopathy. The V gene's germline CDR1 is SNHLY and CDR2 FYNNEI. The CDR3 contains 15 residues. V was pared by 8 bases and J by 8 bases, with 13 bases of the junction left unmatched. Amplification yielded TCR beta CDR3 regions, with RNA transcripts as the source. HTBI primers were used for first-round RT-PCR of the TCR CDR3. TCRdb used MiXCR to reprocess the multiplex PCR reads, holding one entry per CDR3 protein. This table holds hundreds of thousands of distinct CDR3 sequences, under 15% found once. The diagnostic basis comprised clinical symptoms, serum thyroxine and TRAb, thyroid ultrasound and orbital computed tomography. This clonotype has a count of ten or more.

The sample comprised blood. The sequence was collected from a middle-aged woman with Graves' ophthalmopathy. The chain employs TRBV2 and TRBJ2-7; the match to TRBD2 covers 12 bases. In DNA, the CDR3 is TGTGCCAGCCGCGGACTAGCGGGGATACTACGAAAGCAGTACTTC. This translates into CASRGLAGILRKQYF.